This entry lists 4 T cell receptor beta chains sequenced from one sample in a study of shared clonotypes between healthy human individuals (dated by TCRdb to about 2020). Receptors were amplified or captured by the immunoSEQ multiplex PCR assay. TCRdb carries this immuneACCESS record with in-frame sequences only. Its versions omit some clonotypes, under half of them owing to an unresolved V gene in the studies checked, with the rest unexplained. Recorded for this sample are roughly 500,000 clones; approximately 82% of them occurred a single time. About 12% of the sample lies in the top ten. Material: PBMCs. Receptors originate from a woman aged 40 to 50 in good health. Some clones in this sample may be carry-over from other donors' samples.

As DNA, the CDR3 is TGTGCCAGCAGCCCAACGCTAATGGGTGATGCTGAAGCTTTCTTT. Translated, it gives CASSPTLMGDAEAFF. The chain recombines TRBV5-4 with TRBJ1-1; D not resolved. The germline CDR1 and CDR2 sequences are SGHNT and YYREEE (reference sequence). V shed 4 bases and J shed 6 bases, with 19 bases lying between them. The CDR3 loop spans 15 amino acids.

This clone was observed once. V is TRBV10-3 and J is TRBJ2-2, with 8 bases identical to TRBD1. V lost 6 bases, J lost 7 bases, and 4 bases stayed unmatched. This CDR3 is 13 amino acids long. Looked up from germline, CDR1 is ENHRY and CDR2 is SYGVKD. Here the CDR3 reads CAISRQGSGELFF. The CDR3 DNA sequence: TGTGCCATCAGCCGACAGGGGAGCGGGGAGCTGTTTTTT.

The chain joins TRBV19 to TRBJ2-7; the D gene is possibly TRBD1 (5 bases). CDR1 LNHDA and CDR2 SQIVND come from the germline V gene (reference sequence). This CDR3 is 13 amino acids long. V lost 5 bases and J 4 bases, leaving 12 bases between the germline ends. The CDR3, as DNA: TGTGCCAGTAGTTTGGACACTTATTACGAGCAGTACTTC. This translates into CASSLDTYYEQYF.

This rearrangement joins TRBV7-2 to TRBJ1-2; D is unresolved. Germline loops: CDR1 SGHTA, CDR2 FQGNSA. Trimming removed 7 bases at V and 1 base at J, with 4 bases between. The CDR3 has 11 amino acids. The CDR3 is CASTNNYGYTF. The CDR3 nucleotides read TGTGCCAGCACCAATAACTATGGCTACACCTTC.